These 24 T cell receptor beta chains originate from one sample sequenced in a study of blood T cells in healthy people across ages. The authors ran a second PCR of about 6 to 11 cycles using a sample-barcoded 5' primer and a J-beta primer mix. From the 5' RACE reads, TCRdb called clonotypes with MiXCR, one entry per CDR3 protein. The sample records some 790,000 distinct CDR3 sequences, 29% being singletons. Specimen: blood. Receptors originate from a woman of 80 years or more in good health.

The V and J genes are TRBV4-1 and TRBJ1-6, with D unresolved. Germline lookup yields CDR1 MGHRA and CDR2 YSYEKL. V was trimmed by 1 base and J by 1 base, leaving 11 bases between them. The CDR3 loop spans 17 amino acids. This CDR3 reads CASSQAPRQSYNSPLHF. CDR3 sequence (DNA): TGCGCCAGCAGCCAAGCTCCGCGACAATCCTATAATTCACCCCTCCACTTT.

This clonotype has more than one count but fewer than ten. Mismatch with germline at one junction end may stem from a read error. The chain joins TRBV24-1 to TRBJ2-1; TRBD2 matches 11 bases. The CDR3 loop spans 15 amino acids. CDR1 is KGHDR and CDR2 is SFDVKD in the germline V gene. The CDR3 nucleotides are TGTGCCACCAGTGGAGCTAGCGGGGGGCGGAATGGGCAGTTCTTC. This gives the protein CATSGASGGRNGQFF.

A few counts support this clonotype. The chain uses TRBV6-2 or TRBV6-3 and TRBJ2-6; TRBD1 is a possible D gene (5 bases). The CDR3 runs 18 residues. Germline V gives CDR1 MNHEY, CDR2 SVGEGT. Trimming took 5 bases from V and 2 from J, leaving 19 bases between them. Here the CDR3 DNA reads TGTGCCAGCAGTCCCATTACTCGACAGAGCCCTGGGGCCAACGTCCTGACTTTC. It specifies CASSPITRQSPGANVLTF.

This sequence joins TRBV6-2 or TRBV6-3 and TRBJ2-1; D not resolved. The CDR3 is 13 residues long. The germline V gene has CDR1 MNHEY and CDR2 SVGEGT. Deletions cut 3 bases from V and 9 bases from J, with 12 bases between. The CDR3 loop is CASSYVSSGEQFF. The DNA of the CDR3 is TGTGCCAGCAGTTATGTGAGTTCTGGTGAGCAGTTCTTC.

Ten or more counts support this clonotype. The J gene is TRBJ1-2, the V gene TRBV28, with no clear D. Germline V CDR1 and CDR2: MDHEN, SYDVKM. V lost 4 bases and J 4 bases, leaving 16 bases between the germline ends. The CDR3 is made up of 15 amino acids. The CDR3 nucleotides read TGTGCCAGCAGTTCCTCCCCCCCACTAGGCTATGGCTACACCTTC. It specifies CASSSSPPLGYGYTF.

The rearrangement uses TRBV28 and TRBJ2-5, with 9 bases lining up with TRBD2. J gave up 4 bases and V 11 bases, and 11 bases lay outside the gene matches. The germline gives CDR1 MDHEN, CDR2 SYDVKM. The CDR3 is 14 residues long. For the CDR3, the DNA is TGTGCCGCGCTCAAGCGGGGGGCCCCAGAGACCCAGTACTTC. Translating it yields CAALKRGAPETQYF.

Many counts were recorded for this clonotype. This rearrangement joins TRBV4-3 to TRBJ2-3, with TRBD2 identical over 9 bases. The CDR3 extends over 16 amino acids. The V gene end was trimmed by 0 bases and the J gene end by 6 bases; junction bases not matched to a gene: 7. From germline, CDR1 is LGHNA and CDR2 YSLEER. CDR3 coding DNA: TGCGCCAGCAGCCAAGATTTGGCTAGCGGGGTTGATACGCAGTATTTT. The encoded protein is CASSQDLASGVDTQYF.

The chain employs TRBV6-5 and TRBJ2-7, with a weak D call TRBD2 (6 bases). The V gene lost 2 bases and the J gene lost 3 bases, with 17 bases spanning the gap. The CDR3 has 16 residues. The germline gives CDR1 MNHEY, CDR2 SVGAGI. The CDR3 loop is CASSYGVGVGGYEQYF. The CDR3 DNA reads as TGTGCCAGCAGTTACGGGGTAGGGGTCGGGGGCTACGAGCAGTACTTC.

This clonotype was seen only a few times. The chain couples TRBV25-1 to TRBJ2-3, with TRBD1 as a possible D gene (7 bases). The V gene's germline CDR1 is MGHDK and CDR2 SYGVNS. Trimming shortened V by 4 bases and J by 6 bases, and 11 bases separated the two germline ends. CDR3 size: 13 residues. The CDR3 loop is CASSVTGRDTQYF. CDR3 DNA: TGTGCCAGCAGTGTGACAGGGAGGGATACGCAGTATTTT.

This clonotype was picked up one time. The rearrangement joins TRBV3-1 to TRBJ2-1; 8 bases are shared with TRBD2. V dropped 7 bases and J dropped 6; count of bases not matched to a gene: 11. Germline values: CDR1 LGHDT, CDR2 YNNKEL (reference sequence). The CDR3 consists of 15 residues. The CDR3 is CASNRLRGGVNEQFF. The CDR3, as DNA: TGTGCCAGCAACCGTTTACGGGGGGGAGTCAATGAGCAGTTCTTC.

This clonotype came up many times. This chain uses TRBV29-1 with TRBJ2-3, with 9 nucleotides matching TRBD1. Germline V gene lookup returns CDR1 SQVTM and CDR2 ANQGSEA. The CDR3 has 15 amino acids. J lost 3 bases, V lost 2 bases, and 6 bases had no gene match. CDR3 sequence: CSVETPGQGTDTQYF. The CDR3 DNA follows: TGCAGCGTTGAAACCCCAGGACAGGGGACAGATACGCAGTATTTT.

This clonotype was seen at least ten times. The chain combines TRBV18 with TRBJ2-7; 9 positions agree with TRBD2. Trimming removed 2 bases from V and 0 bases from J; junction bases left unmatched: 8. The germline gives CDR1 KGHSH, CDR2 LQKENI. This CDR3 has 17 amino acids. CDR3 loop: CASSPFYSGGSSYEQYF. The CDR3, as DNA: TGTGCCAGCTCACCATTTTATAGCGGGGGTAGCTCCTACGAGCAGTACTTC.

This clonotype was counted many times. The J gene is TRBJ2-5, the V gene TRBV7-2; D is perhaps TRBD1 or TRBD2 (5 bases each). The V end lost 4 bases, the J end lost 9 bases, and 18 bases lay between the germline ends. This CDR3 has 14 residues. Per the germline V gene, CDR1 is SGHTA and CDR2 is FQGNSA. The CDR3, as DNA: TGTGCCAGCAGCTCCACACAGCCAAGAGGGGCCCAGTACTTC. It encodes CASSSTQPRGAQYF.

This clonotype came up a few times. This chain links TRBV12-3 or TRBV12-4 with TRBJ1-1, with 7 bases identical to TRBD1. Unmatched junction bases numbered 11, after V lost 4 bases and J lost 0 bases. This CDR3 has 17 amino acids. In DNA, the CDR3 is TGTGCCAGCAGTTCCCCAGGACAGGACCCGATGAACACTGAAGCTTTCTTT. Translated: CASSSPGQDPMNTEAFF.

V gene TRBV28 combines with J gene TRBJ2-5; D not resolved. The germline gives CDR1 MDHEN, CDR2 SYDVKM. The CDR3 extends over 13 amino acids. The V end lost 3 bases, the J end lost 5 bases, and 10 bases lay between the germline ends. This chain's CDR3 is CASSFPALETQYF. Here the CDR3 DNA reads TGTGCCAGCAGTTTCCCGGCATTGGAGACCCAGTACTTC.

A word on this clonotype: At one of its ends the junction is not consistent with the germline gene, which may arise from a read error. The chain couples TRBV7-6 to TRBJ2-1; D possibly matches TRBD1 or TRBD2 (5 bases each). CDR1 and CDR2 from the germline V gene are SGHVS and FNYEAQ. CDR3 length equals 16 residues. The CDR3, as DNA: TGTGCCGGCAGCTTAGGGGACCCAAGCTCCTACAATGAGCAGTTCTTC. This gives the protein CAGSLGDPSSYNEQFF.

The chain employs TRBV3-1 and TRBJ1-4; D is perhaps TRBD1 (5 bases). This CDR3 is built from 14 residues. Germline-derived CDR1 and CDR2 are LGHDT and YNNKEL (reference sequence). V was cut by 4 bases and J by 7 bases, with 13 bases left in between. In DNA, the CDR3 is TGTGCCAGCAGCCCCAGGCAGCAGGGTGAAAAACTGTTTTTT. Amino acid sequence: CASSPRQQGEKLFF.

This clonotype was seen repeatedly, ten times or more. The gene calls are TRBV3-1 and TRBJ1-2; no definite D call. From germline, CDR1 is LGHDT and CDR2 YNNKEL (reference sequence). CDR3 length: 15 amino acids. Trimming shortened V by 1 base and J by 2 bases, and 11 bases separated the two germline ends. CDR3 sequence: CASSQGSMGNYGYTF. The DNA for the CDR3 is TGTGCCAGCAGCCAAGGGAGTATGGGGAACTATGGCTACACCTTC.

This clonotype turned up a few times. This may be a read error, as it is one base from a much larger clone. This sequence joins TRBV7-2 and TRBJ1-6; TRBD1 matches at 9 bases. From germline, CDR1 is SGHTA and CDR2 FQGNSA. This CDR3 has 16 amino acids. The CDR3 nucleotides read TGTGCCAGCAGCTTCCCTCAACAGGGGGCGAATTCACCCCGCCACTTT. As protein: CASSFPQQGANSPRHF.

V gene TRBV20-1 combines with J gene TRBJ1-2, with D uncertain. V lost 1 base to trimming and J lost 8 bases, with 11 bases between them. Germline V gene data show CDR1 as DFQATT and CDR2 as SNEGSKA (reference sequence). The CDR3 runs 12 residues. The CDR3, as DNA: TGCAGTGCTAGAGGGCGGTTTTCGGGCTACACCTTC. Encoded protein: CSARGRFSGYTF.

As to this clonotype: One base away lies a much larger clone, so this may be a sequencing read error. The rearrangement links TRBV10-3 to TRBJ1-5; TRBD1 agrees at 7 bases. Germline V CDR1 and CDR2: ENHRY, SYGVKD. The CDR3 is 19 residues long. Germline trimming cut 6 bases from V and 4 bases from J; bases unmatched to any gene: 21. CDR3 protein: CAIRVTEVWDRATNQPQHF. In DNA form, the CDR3 reads TGTGCCATCAGGGTCACAGAAGTTTGGGACAGAGCAACGAATCAGCCCCAGCATTTT.

The V gene is TRBV24-1, the J gene TRBJ1-1; TRBD1 aligns across 9 bases. The CDR3 is 15 amino acids. The V gene's germline CDR1 is KGHDR and CDR2 SFDVKD. Trimming removed 6 bases from V and 5 bases from J; junction bases left unmatched: 9. This CDR3 is CATSNATGGRTEAFF. In nucleotides, the CDR3 is TGTGCCACCAGTAATGCTACAGGGGGCAGGACTGAAGCTTTCTTT.

This clonotype turned up a few times. This CDR3 is CASSFNSWKVGELFF. The CDR3 region has the DNA TGTGCCAGCAGTTTTAACAGCTGGAAGGTGGGGGAGCTGTTTTTT. V usage is TRBV12-3 or TRBV12-4 and J usage is TRBJ2-2; D unresolved. Trimming took 3 bases from V and 8 from J, leaving 16 bases between them. CDR3 length equals 15 residues.

This clonotype was seen just once. One end of the junction is discordant with germline, which a read error may explain. J is TRBJ2-7 and V is TRBV20-1; 10 positions match TRBD2. This CDR3 is built from 11 residues. In germline, CDR1 is DFQATT, CDR2 SNEGSKA (reference sequence). The CDR3 region is CSAPGTSELHF. Written as DNA, the CDR3 is TGCAGTGCCCCCGGGACTAGCGAGCTCCACTTC.